The 5 T cell receptor beta chains reported below all come from one sample, sequenced in a study of OX40 agonist ivuxolimab in advanced cancers. Library prep was done by the immunoSEQ multiplex PCR assay. The clones in this table, taken by TCRdb from immuneACCESS, are in-frame only. Not every clone is retained; where verified, under half of the shortfall comes from an unresolved V gene, and the cause of the rest is unknown. This sample comprises about 14,000 clones, 82% of them detected only once. Approximately 40% of the sample lies in the top ten. Sequences were derived from CD4+ or CD8+ T cells sorted from blood, sampled in a trial of the OX40 agonist ivuxolimab. All receptors derive from an adult with an advanced solid tumor such as melanoma, head and neck, liver or kidney cancer.

The V call is TRBV7-3, the J call TRBJ2-5, with 8 bases aligning to TRBD2. This CDR3 comprises 15 residues. The trim removed 1 base at V and 5 bases at J, leaving 6 bases unmatched. CDR1 SGHTA and CDR2 FQGTGA come from the germline V gene. CDR3 nucleotides: TGTGCCAGCAGCTTAATGGGCGGGAGGAGGGAGACCCAGTACTTC. Protein: CASSLMGGRRETQYF. Full variable domain (remainder filled in from reference TRBV7-3 and TRBJ2-5): GAGVSQTPSNKVTEKGKYVELRCDPISGHTALYWYRQSLGQGPEFLIYFQGTGAADDSGLPNDRFFAVRPEGSVSTLKIQRTERGDSAVYLCASSLMGGRRETQYFGPGTRLLVL.

The V gene is TRBV28, the J gene TRBJ1-1; 10 bases align to TRBD1. Germline CDR1 is MDHEN and CDR2 is SYDVKM. CDR3 size: 16 residues. With 7 bases clipped from V and 0 bases from J, the junction kept 8 bases outside the gene matches. Here the CDR3 reads CASIRGTGAVNTEAFF. As DNA, the CDR3 is TGTGCCAGCATCCGCGGGACAGGGGCGGTGAACACTGAAGCTTTCTTT.

CDR3 in amino acids: CASSFRDRGSYEQYF. CDR3 bases: TGTGCCAGCAGCTTTAGGGACAGGGGCTCCTACGAGCAGTACTTC. This chain connects TRBV4-2 to TRBJ2-7; TRBD1 agrees at 10 bases. CDR1 and CDR2 (germline): LGHNA, YNFKEQ. The CDR3 contains 15 residues. V lost 5 bases and J lost 0; bases outside the gene matches: 4.

The rearrangement uses TRBV5-6 and TRBJ2-2, with 11 positions matching TRBD2. Germline values: CDR1 SGHDT, CDR2 YYEEEE. This CDR3 comprises 16 residues. The J segment lost 5 bases and the V segment lost 2 bases, leaving 5 bases of the junction unmatched. CDR3 sequence: CASSFGLAGLTGELFF. CDR3 DNA: TGTGCCAGCAGCTTCGGACTAGCGGGTTTGACCGGGGAGCTGTTTTTT.

J is TRBJ2-1 and V is TRBV5-1; D is possibly TRBD1 (6 bases). Germline-derived CDR1 and CDR2 are SGHRS and YFSETQ. V shed 3 bases and J shed 4 bases, with 14 bases lying between them. The CDR3 totals 15 residues. CDR3 amino acids: CASSSNPTGYNEQFF. CDR3 in DNA: TGCGCCAGCAGCTCCAATCCGACAGGTTACAATGAGCAGTTCTTC. Full variable domain (remainder filled in from reference TRBV5-1 and TRBJ2-1): KAGVTQTPRYLIKTRGQQVTLSCSPISGHRSVSWYQQTPGQGLQFLFEYFSETQRNKGNFPGRFSGRQFSNSRSEMNVSTLELGDSALYLCASSSNPTGYNEQFFGPGTRLTVL.